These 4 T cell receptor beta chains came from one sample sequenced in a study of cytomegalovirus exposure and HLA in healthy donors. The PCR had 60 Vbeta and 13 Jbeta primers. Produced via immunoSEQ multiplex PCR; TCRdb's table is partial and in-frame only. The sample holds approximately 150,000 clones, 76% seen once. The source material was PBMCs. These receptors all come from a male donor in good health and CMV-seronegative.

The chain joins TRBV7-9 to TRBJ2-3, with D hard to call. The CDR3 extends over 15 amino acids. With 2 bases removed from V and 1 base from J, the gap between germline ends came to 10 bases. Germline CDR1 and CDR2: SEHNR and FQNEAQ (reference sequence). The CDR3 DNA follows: TGTGCCAGCAGCTTAATGGCCTTCGGCACAGATACGCAGTATTTT. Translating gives CASSLMAFGTDTQYF.

The CDR3 nucleotides are TGTGCCAGCAGCAGACAGGGGGACTATGGCTACACCTTC. Protein: CASSRQGDYGYTF. The genes are TRBV27 and TRBJ1-2; 9 positions match TRBD1. CDR1 and CDR2 from the germline V gene are MNHEY and SMNVEV (reference sequence). The length of the CDR3 is 13 residues. Losses at the gene ends were 6 bases for V and 3 bases for J; bases not matched to a gene: 2.

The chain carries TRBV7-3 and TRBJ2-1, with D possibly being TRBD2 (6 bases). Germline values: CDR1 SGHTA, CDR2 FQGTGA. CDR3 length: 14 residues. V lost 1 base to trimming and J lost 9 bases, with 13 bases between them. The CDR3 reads CASSLNPGDPEQFF. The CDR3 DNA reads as TGTGCCAGCAGCTTAAATCCGGGGGATCCTGAGCAGTTCTTC.

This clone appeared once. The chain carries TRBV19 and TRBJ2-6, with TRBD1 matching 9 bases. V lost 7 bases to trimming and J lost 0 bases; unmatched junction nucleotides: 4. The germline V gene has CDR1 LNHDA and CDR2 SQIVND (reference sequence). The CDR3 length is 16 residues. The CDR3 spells CASKDRGFSGANVLTF. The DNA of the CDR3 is TGTGCCAGTAAAGACAGGGGGTTCTCTGGGGCCAACGTCCTGACTTTC.